The present T cell receptor beta chain was sequenced within a study of shared clonotypes between healthy human individuals. Of note for this clone: Its antigen is undetermined.

Only in-frame clones appear in the TCRdb table, and some are missing; sequencing was by immunoSEQ multiplex PCR. The top ten hold approximately 13% of the sample, which has roughly 500,000 clones, about 82% seen once. Study-level findings and limits: Donors were few, which limited the genetic and exposure-history diversity represented. Deeper or shallower sequencing was expected to change how clonotypes are shared among donors.

This CDR3 comprises 15 residues. Trimming removed 2 bases at V and 1 base at J, with 11 bases between. Per the germline V gene, CDR1 is MRHNA and CDR2 is SNTAGT. Donation came from healthy HIV-negative adults that had no recent acute infections or vaccinations. This chain joins TRBV6-4 and TRBJ1-1; D is perhaps TRBD1 (5 bases). Material for sequencing was PBMCs. This receptor was taken from a woman in her 40s in good health. Some clones in this sample may be carry-over from other donors' samples. The CDR3 loop reads CASSDTKGPNTEAFF. The CDR3 DNA sequence: TGTGCCAGCAGTGACACCAAGGGACCGAACACTGAAGCTTTCTTT.